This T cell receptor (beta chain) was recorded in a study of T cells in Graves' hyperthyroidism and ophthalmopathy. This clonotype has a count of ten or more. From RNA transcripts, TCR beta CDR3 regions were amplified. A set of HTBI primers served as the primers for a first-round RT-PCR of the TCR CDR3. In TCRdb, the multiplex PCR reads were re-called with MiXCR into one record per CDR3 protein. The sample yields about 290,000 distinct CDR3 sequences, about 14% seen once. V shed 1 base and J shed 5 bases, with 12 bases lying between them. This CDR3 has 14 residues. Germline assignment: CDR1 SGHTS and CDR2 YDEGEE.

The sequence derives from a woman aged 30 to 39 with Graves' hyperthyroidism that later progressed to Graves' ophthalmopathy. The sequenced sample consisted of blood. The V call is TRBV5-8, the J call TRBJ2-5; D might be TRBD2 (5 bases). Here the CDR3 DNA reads TGTGCCAGCAGCTTGACGGGAAGGGTTGAGACCCAGTACTTC. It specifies CASSLTGRVETQYF.